These T cell receptor beta chains were read from a single sample in a study of T-cell memory formation after mild COVID-19. TCRdb recomputed calls from the 5' RACE reads with MiXCR, one row per CDR3 protein. The data contain roughly 100,000 distinct CDR3 sequences, 9.5% to 15% of them singletons. Sequencing was carried out using PBMCs or a T cell subset sorted from them (not recorded which). These receptors were obtained from an adult woman who had mild COVID-19 (a few samples of this study predate the infection). Cell type and time point are not known. Each CDR3 is given with its conserved first and last residue. Each record gives: CDR3 protein, CDR3 DNA, D gene, clone size, J gene, V gene. D genes are given only for firm matches. Size values are once, few and many counts, or a class for expanded clones, and some rows have none.

CASSSGVESLYF | TGTGCCAGCAGTTCGGGGGTCGAATCCCTCTACTTC | NA | few | TRBJ2-7 | TRBV12-3/TRBV12-4
CASSPRDRGGLETQYF | TGTGCCAGCAGTCCTAGGGACAGGGGTGGGTTGGAGACCCAGTACTTC | TRBD1 | few | TRBJ2-5 | TRBV12-3/TRBV12-4
CAISDVDSTYEQYF | TGTGCCATCAGTGATGTAGACAGTACCTACGAGCAGTACTTC | NA | many | TRBJ2-7 | TRBV10-3
CASSRGADTSYEQYF | TGTGCCAGCAGCAGAGGGGCAGACACATCCTACGAGCAGTACTTC | NA | NA | TRBJ2-7 | TRBV7-2
CASSLESGAYGYTF | TGCGCCAGCAGCTTGGAGTCAGGCGCCTATGGCTACACCTTC | NA | NA | TRBJ1-2 | TRBV5-1
CASSTAGGPQETQYF | TGTGCCAGCAGCACCGCGGGGGGGCCCCAAGAGACCCAGTACTTC | TRBD2 | many | TRBJ2-5 | TRBV7-9
CASSVPQTPDGRGTDTQYF | TGTGCCAGCAGCGTACCACAAACACCCGACGGACGCGGCACAGATACGCAGTATTTT | NA | few | TRBJ2-3 | TRBV9
CASSVDGRGGYTF | TGTGCCAGCAGCGTAGATGGAAGAGGGGGCTACACCTTC | NA | NA | TRBJ1-2 | TRBV9
CSARDYRAGDTDTQYF | TGCAGTGCTAGAGATTATCGAGCGGGGGACACAGATACGCAGTATTTT | TRBD2 | many | TRBJ2-3 | TRBV20-1
CASSSTGTSEETQYF | TGTGCCAGCAGCTCCACCGGGACTAGCGAAGAGACCCAGTACTTC | TRBD2 | NA | TRBJ2-5 | TRBV13